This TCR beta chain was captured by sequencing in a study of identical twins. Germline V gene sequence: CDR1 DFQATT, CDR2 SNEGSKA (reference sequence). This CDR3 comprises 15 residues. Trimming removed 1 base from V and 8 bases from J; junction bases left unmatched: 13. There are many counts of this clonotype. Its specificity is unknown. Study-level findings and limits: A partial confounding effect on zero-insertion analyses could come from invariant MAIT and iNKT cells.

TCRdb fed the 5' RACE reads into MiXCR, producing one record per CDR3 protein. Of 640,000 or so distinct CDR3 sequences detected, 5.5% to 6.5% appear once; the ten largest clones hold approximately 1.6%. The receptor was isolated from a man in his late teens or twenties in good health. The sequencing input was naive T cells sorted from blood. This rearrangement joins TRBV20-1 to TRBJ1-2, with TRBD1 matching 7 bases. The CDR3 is CSARVSSDRARGYTF. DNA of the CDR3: TGCAGTGCTAGAGTCTCTTCCGACAGGGCTCGCGGCTACACCTTC.